This T cell receptor beta chain stems from a study of shared clonotypes between healthy human individuals. Study-wide points: All-four-donor shared clonotypes had higher generation probabilities than non-shared clonotypes did.

V shed 5 bases and J shed 9 bases, with 17 bases lying between them. CDR1 and CDR2 (germline): MNHEY, SVGAGI. This CDR3 has 13 amino acids. Concerning this clone itself: What it recognizes is unknown.

As handled by the study authors: Junction-only sequences without quality scores came from ImmunoSEQ, so filtering differed. TCRdb keeps only in-frame clones here, not all; method: immunoSEQ multiplex PCR. V and J calls and clone size follow that table, whereas D and trimming were derived from the DNA. This sample yields about 2.4 million clones, of which around 90% are seen a single time; over 0.12% belongs to the top ten. All participating donors were Caucasian adults from Nashville, Tennessee. Division of CD4+ cells produced a CD45RA+ naive subset and a CD45RA-negative memory subset. This clonotype was obtained from a man aged 18-30 years in good health. The material sequenced was naive CD4+ T cells sorted from blood. Subset defined: CD45RA+ positively selected. The chain has TRBV6-5 and TRBJ2-7; D may be TRBD2 (6 bases). The CDR3 DNA follows: TGTGCCAGCAGTACGGGACTCAACTCCTGGCAGTACTTC. Amino acids: CASSTGLNSWQYF.